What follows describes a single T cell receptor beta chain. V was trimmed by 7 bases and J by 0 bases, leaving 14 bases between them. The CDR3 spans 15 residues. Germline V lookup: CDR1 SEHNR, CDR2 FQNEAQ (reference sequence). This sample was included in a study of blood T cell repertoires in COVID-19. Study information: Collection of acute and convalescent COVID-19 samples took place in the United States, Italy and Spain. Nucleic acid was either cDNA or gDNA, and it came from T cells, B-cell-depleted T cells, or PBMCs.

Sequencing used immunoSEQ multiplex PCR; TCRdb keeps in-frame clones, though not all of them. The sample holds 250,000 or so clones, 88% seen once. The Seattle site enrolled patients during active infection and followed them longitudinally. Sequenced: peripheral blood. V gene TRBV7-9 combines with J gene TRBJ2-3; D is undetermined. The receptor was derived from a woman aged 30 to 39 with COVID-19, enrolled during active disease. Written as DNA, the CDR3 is TGTGCCAGCACCCTGGGCAGATCTAGCACAGATACGCAGTATTTT. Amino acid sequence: CASTLGRSSTDTQYF.